This is a list of T cell receptor beta chains from one sample in a study of Graves' ophthalmopathy and Graves' hyperthyroidism. TCRdb re-called the multiplex PCR reads with MiXCR, one entry per CDR3 protein. The data hold almost 750,000 distinct CDR3 sequences, with around 40% observed a single time. Sequences were obtained from peripheral blood. These receptors all stem from an adult man with Graves' ophthalmopathy. Each CDR3 is given with its conserved first and last residue.

j_call	v_call	cdr3_aa
TRBJ1-5	TRBV19	CASSILINSNQPQHF
TRBJ1-1	TRBV12-3/TRBV12-4	CASTQYTEAFF
TRBJ1-5	TRBV20-1	CSALGQGINQPQHF
TRBJ2-2	TRBV27	CASSSSTPGTGELFF
TRBJ1-1	TRBV19	CASSPLKEGGTEAFF
TRBJ2-7	TRBV7-2	CASSRDRGGYEQYF
TRBJ1-4	TRBV10-3	CAISPSEKLFF
TRBJ2-7	TRBV19	CASSRDLIPSYEQYF
TRBJ2-2	TRBV12-3/TRBV12-4	CASSTHATGELFF
TRBJ1-1	TRBV7-2	CASSLVTGVNAFF
TRBJ2-3	TRBV24-1	CATANVETDTQYF
TRBJ1-1	TRBV7-2	CASSVKDTPSMNTEAFF
TRBJ2-2	TRBV7-9	CASSLGLAYTGELFF
TRBJ2-5	TRBV5-5	CASSSGTSGGETQYF
TRBJ2-7	TRBV7-9	CASSLGARDEQYF
TRBJ1-2	TRBV29-1	CSERRNYTF
TRBJ2-7	TRBV6-5	CASSYGGQSRGEQYF
TRBJ2-7	TRBV5-1	CASSSSGTGVYEQYF
TRBJ1-2	TRBV2	CASSSRGAGGYTF
TRBJ1-4	TRBV15	CATSRDGGTEKLFF
TRBJ1-1	TRBV6-5	CASSPGQGLEAFF
TRBJ1-6	TRBV5-4	CASSGRQGSPLHF
TRBJ2-2	TRBV29-1	CSVEGGKNTGELFF
TRBJ1-5	TRBV6-6	CASSYSVGGSDQPQHF
TRBJ1-5	TRBV7-8	CASSLLGNRGNQPQHF
TRBJ2-7	TRBV20-1	CSARGQGAIEQYF
TRBJ2-5	TRBV2	CASIRLGETQYF
TRBJ2-2	TRBV9	CASSVRGGRTGELFF
TRBJ2-7	TRBV7-9	CASSKPGQGTGEQYF
TRBJ2-6	TRBV15	CATSRDREGKVLTF
TRBJ2-6	TRBV10-3	CASSGRAAGANVLTF
TRBJ1-2	TRBV10-3	CASSAKQGAYGYTF
TRBJ2-7	TRBV7-8	CASRLQGGGTYEQYF
TRBJ1-1	TRBV19	CASTGNTEAFF
TRBJ1-2	TRBV10-3	CAIFSHLDGNYGYTF
TRBJ2-7	TRBV25-1	CASSLMVSGGEQYF
TRBJ2-7	TRBV20-1	CSAIRRGNEQYF
TRBJ1-2	TRBV7-2	CASSSGENYGYTF
TRBJ1-6	TRBV2	CARDRARVSPLHF
TRBJ2-2	TRBV19	CASSIPSLLGTGELFF
TRBJ2-5	TRBV29-1	CSVVWQPETQYF
TRBJ2-7	TRBV20-1	CSASLDYRGRYEQYF
TRBJ2-5	TRBV4-3	CASSQKTGGGETQYF
TRBJ2-7	TRBV14	CASSQERSARFNEQYF
TRBJ1-5	TRBV20-1	CSASGGHSNQPQHF
TRBJ1-2	TRBV25-1	CASSEQPTGGAAVSGYTF
TRBJ2-7	TRBV7-9	CASSGLRRGSSYEQYF
TRBJ2-2	TRBV10-3	CAIQQEPNTGELFF